The rows below give T cell receptor beta chains drawn from one sample of a study of beta chain features in type 1 diabetes. Measured with immunoSEQ multiplex PCR; TCRdb has only the in-frame clones, and not every one. The sample lists a few hundred thousand clones, about 15% occurring once. The sequencing sample was made of naive CD4+ T cells from blood. The origin of the receptors is a woman aged 18-29 years in good health. Both conserved end residues are part of each CDR3. D genes are given only for firm matches.

CASSAQGLNIQYF - TRBJ2-4 TRBV6-5
CSVGSLRGGETQYF TRBD2 TRBJ2-5 TRBV29-1
CASSPPTGGPSYEQYF TRBD1 TRBJ2-7 TRBV28
CASSYSKAAYEKLFF - TRBJ1-4 TRBV6-5
CASSLSPSPYNEQFF - TRBJ2-1 TRBV7-8
CASSNRGWEPTDTQYF TRBD1 TRBJ2-3 TRBV5-4
CASSLATSGRDEQYF TRBD2 TRBJ2-7 TRBV5-1
CASSLGLQETQYF - TRBJ2-5 TRBV5-1
CASSIGLATGEQYF - TRBJ2-7 TRBV19
CASSLVGGLSAGELFF - TRBJ2-2 TRBV11-3
CAWSVRPGGLGTGNINEQYF TRBD1 TRBJ2-7 TRBV30
CASTGLDRTGELFF TRBD2 TRBJ2-2 TRBV30
CAWRDGQEAFF - TRBJ1-1 TRBV30
CASSDIGTGYHEQYF TRBD1 TRBJ2-7 TRBV19
CASSKTSGSDTQYF TRBD2 TRBJ2-3 TRBV25-1
CATSRLTSGRVFGEQFF TRBD2 TRBJ2-1 TRBV15
CASSSGSPSGYGYTF - TRBJ1-2 TRBV4-2